A selection of T cell receptor beta chains follows, all from one sample in a study of multiple sclerosis patients with progressive multifocal leukoencephalopathy. TCRdb keeps only in-frame clones here, not all; method: immunoSEQ multiplex PCR. This table holds some 30,000 clones, approximately 90% found once. The source material was PBMCs. These receptors were taken from a human donor with multiple sclerosis. CDR3s include the opening cysteine and the closing phenylalanine or tryptophan. The D gene is left open where the match is weak. Rows may omit the clone size; those that give it use once, few, many or a size class.

TRBJ1-3	.	TRBV9	16	.	CASSPLGVNSGNTIYF	TGTGCCAGCAGCCCCTTGGGGGTGAACTCTGGAAACACCATATATTTT
TRBJ1-1	.	TRBV11-2	13	.	CASSLGPGTEAFF	TGTGCCAGCAGCTTAGGCCCAGGTACTGAAGCTTTCTTT
TRBJ2-7	TRBD1	TRBV19	15	.	CASSLYKDRSYEQYF	TGTGCCAGTAGTCTCTACAAGGACAGGTCCTACGAGCAGTACTTC
TRBJ1-5	.	TRBV7-2	14	.	CASSFGTGNQPQHF	TGTGCCAGCAGCTTCGGCACAGGGAATCAGCCCCAGCATTTT
TRBJ1-5	.	TRBV6-1	15	few	CASAKGGDWGQPQHF	TGTGCCAGTGCTAAGGGGGGGGACTGGGGTCAGCCCCAGCATTTT
TRBJ2-7	TRBD2	TRBV5-1	16	.	CASSLGGGREIYEQYF	TGCGCCAGCAGCTTGGGGGGAGGGAGAGAAATTTACGAGCAGTACTTC
TRBJ2-2	.	TRBV6-5	13	.	CASSYSGVGELFF	TGTGCCAGCAGTTACTCAGGGGTCGGGGAGCTGTTTTTT
TRBJ2-7	TRBD1	TRBV9	13	.	CASSPGTGYEQYF	TGTGCCAGCAGCCCCGGGACAGGCTACGAGCAGTACTTC
TRBJ1-5	.	TRBV27	14	.	CASSPADRVRPQHF	TGTGCCAGCAGTCCAGCGGACAGAGTCAGGCCCCAGCATTTT
TRBJ1-2	.	TRBV18	16	.	CASSPMSGKANYGYTF	TGTGCCAGCTCACCAATGTCGGGAAAAGCTAACTATGGCTACACCTTC
TRBJ1-1	.	TRBV27	15	once	CASSPRTSGGTEAFF	TGTGCCAGCAGTCCCCGGACCTCCGGCGGCACTGAAGCTTTCTTT
TRBJ1-6	.	TRBV7-3	13	.	CASSLAYNSPLHF	TGTGCCAGCAGCTTAGCATATAATTCACCCCTCCACTTT
TRBJ1-1	TRBD1	TRBV11-2	13	once	CASSLDRGTEAFF	TGTGCCAGCAGCTTGGACAGGGGAACTGAAGCTTTCTTT
TRBJ1-6	TRBD1	TRBV6-6	15	.	CASSLRGQGEGALHF	TGTGCCAGCAGCCTCCGGGGACAGGGCGAAGGAGCCCTCCACTTT
TRBJ1-5	.	TRBV10-3	16	.	CAISEEGRADNQPQHF	TGTGCCATCAGTGAAGAGGGCAGGGCGGACAATCAGCCCCAGCATTTT
TRBJ2-7	.	TRBV7-9	16	.	CASSQTRGPNSYEQYF	TGTGCCAGCAGTCAAACTCGGGGGCCCAATTCCTACGAGCAGTACTTC
TRBJ1-3	.	TRBV6-1	13	.	CASRRTSGNTIYF	TGTGCCAGCAGAAGGACATCTGGAAACACCATATATTTT
TRBJ2-4	.	TRBV18	17	.	CASSPLSGGQAKNIQYF	TGTGCCAGCTCACCCCTGTCAGGGGGGCAAGCCAAAAACATTCAGTACTTC
TRBJ1-3	.	TRBV15	17	.	CATSRYSGGFSGNTIYF	TGTGCCACCAGCAGGTACTCCGGGGGCTTTTCTGGAAACACCATATATTTT
TRBJ2-7	.	TRBV19	13	.	CASSMRQGYEQYF	TGTGCCAGTAGTATGCGGCAGGGCTACGAGCAGTACTTC
TRBJ2-5	.	TRBV6-5	12	.	CASDPSAETQYF	TGTGCCAGCGACCCATCGGCGGAGACCCAGTACTTC
TRBJ2-3	.	TRBV2	15	.	CASSEAGGRTDTQYF	TGTGCCAGCAGTGAAGCGGGGGGCCGCACAGATACGCAGTATTTT
TRBJ2-7	TRBD2	TRBV30	15	.	CAWSGGTSGSYEQYF	TGTGCCTGGAGTGGCGGGACTAGCGGCTCCTACGAGCAGTACTTC
TRBJ2-7	.	TRBV2	11	.	CASSVTYEQYF	TGTGCCAGCAGTGTGACCTACGAGCAGTACTTC
TRBJ1-1	TRBD1	TRBV4-2	16	.	CASSQESPGGVTEAFF	TGTGCCAGCAGCCAAGAGTCGCCAGGGGGAGTCACTGAAGCTTTCTTT
TRBJ1-4	.	TRBV5-6	14	.	CASSLARREEKLFF	TGTGCCAGCAGCTTGGCCAGGAGGGAAGAAAAACTGTTTTTT
TRBJ2-6	TRBD1	TRBV2	21	.	CASKKSRDRGRRGSGANVLTF	TGTGCCAGCAAAAAAAGTCGGGACAGGGGGCGGAGGGGCTCTGGGGCCAACGTCCTGACTTTC
TRBJ1-5	.	TRBV9	13	.	CASSSRPDQPQHF	TGTGCCAGCAGCTCCCGTCCCGATCAGCCCCAGCATTTT
TRBJ1-5	.	TRBV19	14	.	CASSIGAGNQPQHF	TGTGCCAGTAGTATTGGGGCGGGGAATCAGCCCCAGCATTTT
TRBJ1-1	.	TRBV4-2	15	.	CASSQELTVNTEAFF	TGTGCCAGCAGCCAAGAGTTGACGGTGAACACTGAAGCTTTCTTT
TRBJ2-5	.	TRBV5-4	16	.	CASSLDPDYQRETQYF	TGTGCCAGCAGCTTGGACCCTGATTACCAGAGGGAGACCCAGTACTTC
TRBJ2-3	TRBD2	TRBV6-4	15	.	CASSDSGLASDTQYF	TGTGCCAGCAGTGACTCGGGACTAGCGTCAGATACGCAGTATTTT
TRBJ2-7	.	TRBV2	13	.	CASSGASAGEQYF	TGTGCCAGCAGTGGGGCGTCTGCGGGGGAGCAGTACTTC
TRBJ1-5	.	TRBV5-5	13	.	CASSRRSNQPQHF	TGTGCCAGCTCCCGGCGTAGCAATCAGCCCCAGCATTTT
TRBJ1-4	.	TRBV30	12	.	CASEGVNEKLFF	TGTGCTTCCGAGGGGGTCAATGAAAAACTGTTTTTT
TRBJ2-3	TRBD2	TRBV5-4	15	few	CASSLKLSGGDTQYF	TGTGCCAGCAGCTTGAAGCTGAGCGGGGGGGATACGCAGTATTTT
TRBJ1-6	TRBD1	TRBV6-5	14	once	CASSLTGNNSPLHF	TGTGCCAGCAGTTTGACAGGGAATAATTCACCCCTCCACTTT